A selection of T cell receptor beta chains follows, all from one sample in a study of human T cells and chemical hapten exposure. TCRdb re-derived calls from the RACE reads in MiXCR, one entry per CDR3 protein. The sample holds roughly 120,000 distinct CDR3 sequences, over 10% seen once. The material was whole blood, obtained in connection with sensitization to the hapten diphenylcyclopropenone (DPC). Every receptor here comes from a woman in her 50s with alopecia areata. Some clones in this sample may be carry-over from other donors' samples. Both conserved end residues are part of each CDR3. The order of the fields is J gene, clone size, D gene, V gene, CDR3 DNA, CDR3 protein. The D gene is left open where the match is weak. Some rows have no size entry. The others give once, few or many, or a class for an expanded clone.

J gene: TRBJ1-1; clone size: many; D gene: .; V gene: TRBV12-2; CDR3 DNA: TGTGCAAGCCCCGACTCCTGCAGTTTTCCTGACACTGAAGCTTTCTTT; CDR3 protein: CASPDSCSFPDTEAFF
J gene: TRBJ2-5; clone size: few; D gene: TRBD1; V gene: TRBV7-9; CDR3 DNA: TGTGCCAGCAGGGTTACAGGGGTTTCCCACCAAGAGACCCAGTACTTC; CDR3 protein: CASRVTGVSHQETQYF
J gene: TRBJ1-1; clone size: .; D gene: .; V gene: TRBV2; CDR3 DNA: TGTGCCAGCAGTGTCCGGGGCACTGAAGCTTTCTTT; CDR3 protein: CASSVRGTEAFF
J gene: TRBJ2-7; clone size: .; D gene: .; V gene: TRBV13; CDR3 DNA: TGTGCCAGCAGCCCGTCGCTGGGGATGACCTCCTACGAGCAGTACTTC; CDR3 protein: CASSPSLGMTSYEQYF
J gene: TRBJ2-7; clone size: .; D gene: .; V gene: TRBV6-1; CDR3 DNA: TGTGCCAGCTCCTCAGTACAGAGTTCCTACGAGCAGTACTTC; CDR3 protein: CASSSVQSSYEQYF
J gene: TRBJ2-2; clone size: .; D gene: .; V gene: TRBV18; CDR3 DNA: TGTGCCAGCTCACCACCTCCGGACGGGGAGCTGTTTTTT; CDR3 protein: CASSPPPDGELFF
J gene: TRBJ1-2; clone size: few; D gene: .; V gene: TRBV7-2; CDR3 DNA: TGTGCCAGCAGCTTTCGACAGATAGGGAGCTACACCTTC; CDR3 protein: CASSFRQIGSYTF
J gene: TRBJ1-2; clone size: many; D gene: TRBD1; V gene: TRBV20-1; CDR3 DNA: TGCAGTGCTTTTTCTGGACAGGAATCCCATGGCTACACCTTC; CDR3 protein: CSAFSGQESHGYTF
J gene: TRBJ1-1; clone size: .; D gene: .; V gene: TRBV3-1; CDR3 DNA: TGTGCCAGCAGCCCTTGGAGGGACACTGAAGCTTTCTTT; CDR3 protein: CASSPWRDTEAFF
J gene: TRBJ1-2; clone size: few; D gene: TRBD1; V gene: TRBV3-1; CDR3 DNA: TGTGCCAGCAGCCAAAAACCCACCGGACAGGGGGCGCGAGGCTACACCTTC; CDR3 protein: CASSQKPTGQGARGYTF
J gene: TRBJ2-7; clone size: .; D gene: TRBD2; V gene: TRBV7-2; CDR3 DNA: TGTGCCAGCAGCATAGCGGGGGCCGCCTACGAGCAGTACTTC; CDR3 protein: CASSIAGAAYEQYF
J gene: TRBJ2-2; clone size: .; D gene: .; V gene: TRBV4-3; CDR3 DNA: TGCGCCAGCAGCCAAGATCGGGGGGCAACCCCCGGGGAGCTGTTTTTT; CDR3 protein: CASSQDRGATPGELFF